Many counts were recorded for the clone carrying this T cell receptor (beta chain). Its cognate antigen is unknown. V was trimmed by 3 bases and J by 5 bases, leaving 11 bases between them. The CDR3 totals 13 residues. These data are taken from a study of CD8 T cells in ankylosing spondylitis. Researchers built TCR beta libraries using quantitative 5'-RACE with molecular barcodes. TCRdb reprocessed the 5' RACE reads with MiXCR, giving one entry per CDR3 protein. The table lists 200,000 to 300,000 distinct CDR3 sequences, 7.5% to 9% of them singletons. Study-wide points: The study identified a TCR beta motif of eight highly homologous variants that appeared characteristic of ankylosing spondylitis blood. Disease-linked clones bore a CD8+ phenotype and were relatively rare in peripheral blood.

Sample: blood, either unsorted or a sorted T cell fraction (not recorded which). The clonotype was recovered from a male donor with ankylosing spondylitis or in good health (not recorded which). The chain couples TRBV12-3 or TRBV12-4 to TRBJ2-7; D is perhaps TRBD1 (5 bases). In nucleotides, the CDR3 is TGTGCCAGCAGTTTTACAGGCGAAGACGAGCAGTACTTC. Its protein is CASSFTGEDEQYF.